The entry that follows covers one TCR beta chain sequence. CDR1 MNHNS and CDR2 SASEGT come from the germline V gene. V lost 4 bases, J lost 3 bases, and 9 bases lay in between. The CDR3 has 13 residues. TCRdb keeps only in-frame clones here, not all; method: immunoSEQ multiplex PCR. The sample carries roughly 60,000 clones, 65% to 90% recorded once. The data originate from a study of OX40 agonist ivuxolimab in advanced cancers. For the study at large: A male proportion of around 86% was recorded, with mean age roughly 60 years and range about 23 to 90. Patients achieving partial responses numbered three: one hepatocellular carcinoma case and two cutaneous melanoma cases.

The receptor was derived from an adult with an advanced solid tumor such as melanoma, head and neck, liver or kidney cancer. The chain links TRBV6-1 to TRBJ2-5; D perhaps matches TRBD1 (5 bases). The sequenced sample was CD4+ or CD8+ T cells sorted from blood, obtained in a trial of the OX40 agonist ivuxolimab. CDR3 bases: TGTGCCAGCAGTGTAGGGGTGGAAGAGACCCAGTACTTC. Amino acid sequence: CASSVGVEETQYF.